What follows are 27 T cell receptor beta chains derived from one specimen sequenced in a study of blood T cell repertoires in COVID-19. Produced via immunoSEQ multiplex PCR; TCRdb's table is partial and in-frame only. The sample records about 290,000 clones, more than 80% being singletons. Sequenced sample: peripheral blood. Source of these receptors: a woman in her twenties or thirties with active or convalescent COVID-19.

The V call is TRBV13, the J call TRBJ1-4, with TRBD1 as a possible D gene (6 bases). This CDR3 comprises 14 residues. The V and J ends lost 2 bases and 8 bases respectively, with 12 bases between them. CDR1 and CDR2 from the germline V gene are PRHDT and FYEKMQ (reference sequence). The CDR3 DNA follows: TGTGCCAGCAGCTTACCCGGGACACAGGAAAAACTGTTTTTT. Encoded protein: CASSLPGTQEKLFF.

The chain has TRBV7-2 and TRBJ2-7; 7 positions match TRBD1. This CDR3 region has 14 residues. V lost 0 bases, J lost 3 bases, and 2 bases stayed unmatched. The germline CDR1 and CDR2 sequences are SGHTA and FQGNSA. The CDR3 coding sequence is TGTGCCAGCAGCTTAGCGGGGACAGTCTACGAGCAGTACTTC. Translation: CASSLAGTVYEQYF.

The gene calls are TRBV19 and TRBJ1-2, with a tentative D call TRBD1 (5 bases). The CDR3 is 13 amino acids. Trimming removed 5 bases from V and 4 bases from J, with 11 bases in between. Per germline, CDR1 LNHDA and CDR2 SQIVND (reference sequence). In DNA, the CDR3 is TGTGCCAGTAGTCTCTCGGGACTCTATGGCTACACCTTC. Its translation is CASSLSGLYGYTF.

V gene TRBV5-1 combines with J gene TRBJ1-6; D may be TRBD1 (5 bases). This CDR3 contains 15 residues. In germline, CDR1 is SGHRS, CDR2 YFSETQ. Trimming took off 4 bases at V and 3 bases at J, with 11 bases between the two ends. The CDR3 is CASSPRTNYNSPLHF. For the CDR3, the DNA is TGCGCCAGCAGCCCGCGGACAAACTATAATTCACCCCTCCACTTT.

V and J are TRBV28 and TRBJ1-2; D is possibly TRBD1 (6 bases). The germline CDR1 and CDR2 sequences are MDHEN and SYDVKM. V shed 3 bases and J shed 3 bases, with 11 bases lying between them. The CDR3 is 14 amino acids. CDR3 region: CASSFIRGDYGYTF. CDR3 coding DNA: TGTGCCAGCAGTTTTATCAGGGGAGACTATGGCTACACCTTC.

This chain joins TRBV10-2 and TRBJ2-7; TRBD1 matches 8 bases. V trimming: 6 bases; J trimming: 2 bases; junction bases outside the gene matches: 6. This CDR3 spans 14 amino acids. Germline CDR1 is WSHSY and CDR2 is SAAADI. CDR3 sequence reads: CASRAGTGTYEQYF. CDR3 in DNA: TGCGCCAGCAGAGCCGGGACAGGAACCTACGAGCAGTACTTC.

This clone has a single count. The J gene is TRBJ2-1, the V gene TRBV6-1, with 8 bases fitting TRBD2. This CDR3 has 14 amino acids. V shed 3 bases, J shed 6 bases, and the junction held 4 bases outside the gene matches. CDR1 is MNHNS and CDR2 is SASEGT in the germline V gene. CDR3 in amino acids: CASSDWTSSNEQFF. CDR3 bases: TGTGCCAGCAGTGATTGGACTAGCTCCAATGAGCAGTTCTTC.

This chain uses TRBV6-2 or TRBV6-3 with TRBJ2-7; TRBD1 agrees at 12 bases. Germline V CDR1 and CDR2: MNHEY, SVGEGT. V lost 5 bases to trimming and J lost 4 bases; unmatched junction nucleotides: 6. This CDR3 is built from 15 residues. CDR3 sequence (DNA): TGTGCCAGCAGTACCCGGGACAGGGGGCAGTACGAGCAGTACTTC. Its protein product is CASSTRDRGQYEQYF.

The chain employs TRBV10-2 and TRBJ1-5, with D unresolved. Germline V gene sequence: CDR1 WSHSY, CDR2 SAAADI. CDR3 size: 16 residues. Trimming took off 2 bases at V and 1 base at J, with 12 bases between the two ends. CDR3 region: CASSEPILGSNQPQHF. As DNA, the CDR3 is TGCGCCAGCAGTGAGCCGATACTAGGGAGCAATCAGCCCCAGCATTTT.

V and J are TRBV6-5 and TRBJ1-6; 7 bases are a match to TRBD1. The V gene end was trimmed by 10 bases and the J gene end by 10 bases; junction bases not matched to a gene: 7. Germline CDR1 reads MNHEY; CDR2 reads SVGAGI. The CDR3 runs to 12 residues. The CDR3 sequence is CATRGGGSPLHF. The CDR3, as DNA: TGTGCCACCCGAGGGGGCGGCTCACCCCTCCACTTT.

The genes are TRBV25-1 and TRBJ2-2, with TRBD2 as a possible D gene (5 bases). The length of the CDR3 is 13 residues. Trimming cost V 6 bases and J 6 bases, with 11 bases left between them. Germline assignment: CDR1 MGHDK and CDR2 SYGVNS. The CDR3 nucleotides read TGTGCCAGCAGCAATGCGGACTCCGGGGAGCTGTTTTTT. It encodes CASSNADSGELFF.

The DNA of the CDR3 is TGCAGCGTGTGGGGGGGGCCGGGTGAAAAACTGTTTTTT. Residues: CSVWGGPGEKLFF. J is TRBJ1-4 and V is TRBV29-1; TRBD1 is a possible D gene (6 bases). The CDR3 spans 13 residues. Trimming shortened V by 6 bases and J by 7 bases, and 15 bases separated the two germline ends. Germline V gives CDR1 SQVTM, CDR2 ANQGSEA.

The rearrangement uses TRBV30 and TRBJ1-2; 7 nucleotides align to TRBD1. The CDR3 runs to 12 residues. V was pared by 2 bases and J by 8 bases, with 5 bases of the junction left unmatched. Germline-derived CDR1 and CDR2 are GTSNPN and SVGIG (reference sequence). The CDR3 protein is CAWSYRGGGYTF. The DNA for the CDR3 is TGTGCCTGGAGTTACAGGGGTGGCGGCTACACCTTC. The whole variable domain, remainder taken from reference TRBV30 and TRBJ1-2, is SQTIHQWPATLVQPVGSPLSLECTVEGTSNPNLYWYRQAAGRGLQLLFYSVGIGQISSEVPQNLSASRPQDRQFILSSKKLLLSDSGFYLCAWSYRGGGYTFGSGTRLTVV.

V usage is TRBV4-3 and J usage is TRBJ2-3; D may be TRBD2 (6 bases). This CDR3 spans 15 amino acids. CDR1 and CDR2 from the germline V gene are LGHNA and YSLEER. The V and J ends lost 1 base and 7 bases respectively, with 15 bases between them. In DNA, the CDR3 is TGCGCCAGCAGCCAAGCACTCTTGGGGGGTAATACGCAGTATTTT. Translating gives CASSQALLGGNTQYF.

CDR3 amino acids: CAWSAPRTGGAFRGYTF. CDR3 bases: TGTGCCTGGAGTGCTCCTCGGACAGGGGGCGCCTTCAGGGGCTACACCTTC. The J gene is TRBJ1-2, the V gene TRBV30; 11 bases fit TRBD1. CDR1 and CDR2 (germline): GTSNPN, SVGIG (reference sequence). The V gene end was trimmed by 1 base and the J gene end by 8 bases; junction bases not matched to a gene: 15. The length of the CDR3 is 17 residues.

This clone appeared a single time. In DNA form, the CDR3 reads TGTGCCAGTAGCAGGGGCCACTCCCGCTACCAAGAGACCCAGTACTTC. Its protein is CASSRGHSRYQETQYF. V is TRBV19 and J is TRBJ2-5, with D perhaps matching TRBD1 (6 bases). This CDR3 has 16 residues. From germline, CDR1 is LNHDA and CDR2 SQIVND (reference sequence). Trimming left V 6 bases short and J 0 bases short, with 17 bases between. Together with reference TRBV19 and TRBJ2-5, the CDR3 gives the full variable domain: DGGITQSPKYLFRKEGQNVTLSCEQNLNHDAMYWYRQDPGQGLRLIYYSQIVNDFQKGDIAEGYSVSREKKESFPLTVTSAQKNPTAFYLCASSRGHSRYQETQYFGPGTRLLVL.

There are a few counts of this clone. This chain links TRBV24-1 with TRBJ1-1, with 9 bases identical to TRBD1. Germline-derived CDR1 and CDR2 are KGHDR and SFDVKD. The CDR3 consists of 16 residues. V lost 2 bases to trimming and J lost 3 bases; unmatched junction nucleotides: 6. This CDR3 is CATSDSGQGRYTEAFF. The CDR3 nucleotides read TGTGCCACCAGTGATTCGGGACAGGGAAGGTACACTGAAGCTTTCTTT.

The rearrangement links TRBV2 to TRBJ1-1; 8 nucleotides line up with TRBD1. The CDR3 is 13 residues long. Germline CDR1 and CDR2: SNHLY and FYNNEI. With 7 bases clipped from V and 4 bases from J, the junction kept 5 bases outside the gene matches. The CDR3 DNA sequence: TGTGCCAGCACGAGGGACAGGTCCACTGAAGCTTTCTTT. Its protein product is CASTRDRSTEAFF.

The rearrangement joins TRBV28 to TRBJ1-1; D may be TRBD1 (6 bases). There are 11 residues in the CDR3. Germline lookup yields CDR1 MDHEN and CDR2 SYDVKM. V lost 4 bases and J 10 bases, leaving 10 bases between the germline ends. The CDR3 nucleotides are TGTGCCAGCAGTTCCCGGGACATAGCTTTCTTT. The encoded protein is CASSSRDIAFF.

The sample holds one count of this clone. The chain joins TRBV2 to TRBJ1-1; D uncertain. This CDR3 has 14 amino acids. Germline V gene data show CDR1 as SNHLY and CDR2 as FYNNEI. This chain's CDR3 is CALQNSRPRGEAFF. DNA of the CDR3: TGTGCTCTGCAGAATTCGCGGCCCCGGGGTGAAGCTTTCTTT. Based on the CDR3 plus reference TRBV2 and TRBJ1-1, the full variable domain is EPEVTQTPSHQVTQMGQEVILRCVPISNHLYFYWYRQILGQKVEFLVSFYNNEISEKSEIFDDQFSVERPDGSNFTLKIRSTKLEDSAMYFCALQNSRPRGEAFFGQGTRLTVV.

The CDR3, as DNA: TGTGCCATCAGTGAGTCGGGCATGCCTGCTGGTGGCTACACCTTC. Its translation is CAISESGMPAGGYTF. The V and J genes are TRBV10-3 and TRBJ1-2, with D uncertain. V was clipped by 0 bases and J by 7 bases, with 15 bases between them. Germline V CDR1 and CDR2: ENHRY, SYGVKD. This CDR3 comprises 15 residues.

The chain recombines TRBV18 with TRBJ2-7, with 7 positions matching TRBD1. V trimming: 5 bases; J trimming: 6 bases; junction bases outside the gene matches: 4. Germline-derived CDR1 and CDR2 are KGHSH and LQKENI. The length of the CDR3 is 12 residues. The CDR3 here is CASSSNRGEQYF. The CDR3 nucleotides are TGTGCCAGCTCATCAAACAGGGGCGAGCAGTACTTC.

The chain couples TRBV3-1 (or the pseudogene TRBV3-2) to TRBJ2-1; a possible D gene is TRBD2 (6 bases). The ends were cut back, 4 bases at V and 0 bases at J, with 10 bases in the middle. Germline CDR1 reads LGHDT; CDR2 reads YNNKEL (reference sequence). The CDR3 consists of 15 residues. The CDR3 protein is CASSLSGSSYNEQFF. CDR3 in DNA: TGTGCCAGCAGCCTTAGCGGAAGCTCCTACAATGAGCAGTTCTTC.

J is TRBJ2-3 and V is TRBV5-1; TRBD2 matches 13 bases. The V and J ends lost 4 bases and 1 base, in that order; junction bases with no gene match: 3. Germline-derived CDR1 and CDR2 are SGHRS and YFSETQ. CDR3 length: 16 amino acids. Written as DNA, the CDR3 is TGCGCCAGCAGCCCAGGGACTAGCGGGGGCACAGATACGCAGTATTTT. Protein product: CASSPGTSGGTDTQYF.

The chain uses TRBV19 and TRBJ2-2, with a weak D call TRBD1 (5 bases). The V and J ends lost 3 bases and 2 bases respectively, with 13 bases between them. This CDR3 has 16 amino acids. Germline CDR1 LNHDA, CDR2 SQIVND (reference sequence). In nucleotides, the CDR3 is TGTGCCAGTAGTATCACCGCCCAGGGAAACACCGGGGAGCTGTTTTTT. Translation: CASSITAQGNTGELFF.

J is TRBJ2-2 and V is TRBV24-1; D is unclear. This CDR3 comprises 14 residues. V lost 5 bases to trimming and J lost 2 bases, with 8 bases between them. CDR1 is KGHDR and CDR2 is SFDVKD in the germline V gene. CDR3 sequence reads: CATSALLNTGELFF. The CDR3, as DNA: TGTGCCACCAGTGCCCTTCTCAACACCGGGGAGCTGTTTTTT.

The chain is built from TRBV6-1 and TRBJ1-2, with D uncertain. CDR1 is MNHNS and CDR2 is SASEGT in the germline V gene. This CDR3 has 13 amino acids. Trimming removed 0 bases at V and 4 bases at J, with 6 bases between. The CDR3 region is CASSEAEGYGYTF. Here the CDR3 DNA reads TGTGCCAGCAGTGAAGCAGAGGGCTATGGCTACACCTTC.